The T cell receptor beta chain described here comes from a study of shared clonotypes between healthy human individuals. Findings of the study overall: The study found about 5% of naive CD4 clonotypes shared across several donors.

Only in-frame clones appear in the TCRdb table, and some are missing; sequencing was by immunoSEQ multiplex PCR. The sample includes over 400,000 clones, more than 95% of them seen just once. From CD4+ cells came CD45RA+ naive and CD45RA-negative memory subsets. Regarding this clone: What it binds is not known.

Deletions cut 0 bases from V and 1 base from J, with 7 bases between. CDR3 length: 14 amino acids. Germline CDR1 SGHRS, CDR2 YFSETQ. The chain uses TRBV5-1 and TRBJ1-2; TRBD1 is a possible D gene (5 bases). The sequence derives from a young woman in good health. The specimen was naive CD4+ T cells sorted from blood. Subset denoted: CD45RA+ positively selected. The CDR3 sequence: CASSLERGNYGYTF. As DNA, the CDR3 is TGCGCCAGCAGCTTGGAGAGGGGTAACTATGGCTACACCTTC.